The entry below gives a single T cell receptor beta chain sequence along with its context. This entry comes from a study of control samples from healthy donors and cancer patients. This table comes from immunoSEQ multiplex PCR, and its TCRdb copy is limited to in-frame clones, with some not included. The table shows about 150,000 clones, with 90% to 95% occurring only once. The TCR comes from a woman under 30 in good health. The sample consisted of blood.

The CDR3 is CASSLGPREGRDTQYF. The CDR3, as DNA: TGTGCCAGCAGCTTGGGCCCGCGGGAGGGCCGGGATACGCAGTATTTT. V and J are TRBV5-4 and TRBJ2-3, with 9 bases aligning to TRBD2. After removal of 0 bases from V and 6 bases from J, the junction contained 8 bases not matched to a gene. Germline lookup yields CDR1 SGHNT and CDR2 YYREEE (reference sequence). The length of the CDR3 is 16 residues.